This T cell receptor beta chain was sequenced in a study of identical twins. At least ten counts were recorded for this clonotype. Template switching, a step in the protocol, added a universal primer site, and cDNA carried unique molecular identifiers. TCRdb reprocessed the 5' RACE reads via MiXCR and lists one record per CDR3 protein. The sample contains more than 1.5 million distinct CDR3 sequences, roughly 35% of which appear only once. The V gene's germline CDR1 is MNHNY and CDR2 SVGAGI (reference sequence). Trimming stripped 0 bases from V and 6 bases from J, with 6 bases between. The CDR3 sequence is 12 residues long.

This receptor was taken from a newborn girl in good health. V is TRBV6-6 and J is TRBJ2-7, with D maybe TRBD2 (6 bases). The material sequenced was cord blood. This CDR3 reads CASSYSTSEQYF. The DNA of the CDR3 is TGTGCCAGCAGTTACTCGACTAGCGAGCAGTACTTC.